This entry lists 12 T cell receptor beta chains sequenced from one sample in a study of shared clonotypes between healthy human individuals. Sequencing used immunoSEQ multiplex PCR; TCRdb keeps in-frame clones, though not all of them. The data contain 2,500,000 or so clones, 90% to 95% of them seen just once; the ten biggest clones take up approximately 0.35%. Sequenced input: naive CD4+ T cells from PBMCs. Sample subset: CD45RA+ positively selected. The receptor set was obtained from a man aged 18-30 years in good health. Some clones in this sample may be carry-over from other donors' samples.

The CDR3 sequence: CASSERTGPYEQYF. The CDR3 DNA follows: TGTGCCAGCAGCGAGAGGACTGGCCCCTACGAGCAGTACTTC. The chain couples TRBV9 to TRBJ2-7, with a weak D call TRBD2 (5 bases). V dropped 3 bases and J dropped 2 bases, with 12 bases sitting between them. This CDR3 is built from 14 residues. Per germline, CDR1 SGDLS and CDR2 YYNGEE.

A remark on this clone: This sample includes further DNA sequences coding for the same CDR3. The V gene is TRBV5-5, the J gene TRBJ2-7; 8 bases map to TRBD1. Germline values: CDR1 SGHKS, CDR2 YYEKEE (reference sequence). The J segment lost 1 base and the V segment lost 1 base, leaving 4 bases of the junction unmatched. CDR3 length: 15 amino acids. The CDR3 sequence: CASSLSGTGSYEQYF. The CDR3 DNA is TGTGCCAGCAGCTTGTCCGGGACAGGATCCTACGAGCAGTACTTC.

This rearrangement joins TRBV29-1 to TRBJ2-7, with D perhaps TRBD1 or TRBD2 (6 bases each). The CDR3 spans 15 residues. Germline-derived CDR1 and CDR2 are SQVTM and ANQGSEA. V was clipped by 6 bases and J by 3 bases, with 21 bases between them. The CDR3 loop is CSVVAAEGGSYEQYF. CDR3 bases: TGCAGCGTCGTGGCAGCCGAGGGGGGCAGCTACGAGCAGTACTTC.

The CDR3 nucleotides are TGTGCCAGCAGTTACCCATCCCGGACCGGACACAATGAGCAGTTCTTC. Its protein is CASSYPSRTGHNEQFF. V gene TRBV6-6 combines with J gene TRBJ2-1; no firm D call. Germline lookup yields CDR1 MNHNY and CDR2 SVGAGI (reference sequence). Trimming stripped 2 bases from V and 5 bases from J, with 16 bases between. This CDR3 is 16 amino acids long.

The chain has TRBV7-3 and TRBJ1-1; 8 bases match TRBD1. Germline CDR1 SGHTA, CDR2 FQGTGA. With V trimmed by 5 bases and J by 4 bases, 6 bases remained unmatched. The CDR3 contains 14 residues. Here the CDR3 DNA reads TGTGCCAGCAGCCGACTGGACAGGGTCACTGAAGCTTTCTTT. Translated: CASSRLDRVTEAFF.

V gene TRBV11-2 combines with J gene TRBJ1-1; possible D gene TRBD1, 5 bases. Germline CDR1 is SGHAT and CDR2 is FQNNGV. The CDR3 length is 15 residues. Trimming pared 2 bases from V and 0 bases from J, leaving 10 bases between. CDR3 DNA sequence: TGTGCCAGCAGCTTATTGGGGGATCTGAACACTGAAGCTTTCTTT. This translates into CASSLLGDLNTEAFF.

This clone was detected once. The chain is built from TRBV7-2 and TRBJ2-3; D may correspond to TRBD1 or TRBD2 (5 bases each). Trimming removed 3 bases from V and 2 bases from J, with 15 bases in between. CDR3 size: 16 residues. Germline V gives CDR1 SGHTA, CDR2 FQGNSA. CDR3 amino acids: CASSLLRDRDTDTQYF. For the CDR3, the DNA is TGTGCCAGCAGCTTGCTCCGGGACCGAGACACAGATACGCAGTATTTT. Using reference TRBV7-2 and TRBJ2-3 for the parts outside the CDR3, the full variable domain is GAGVSQSPSNKVTEKGKDVELRCDPISGHTALYWYRQSLGQGLEFLIYFQGNSAPDKSGLPSDRFSAERTGGSVSTLTIQRTQQEDSAVYLCASSLLRDRDTDTQYFGPGTRLTVL.

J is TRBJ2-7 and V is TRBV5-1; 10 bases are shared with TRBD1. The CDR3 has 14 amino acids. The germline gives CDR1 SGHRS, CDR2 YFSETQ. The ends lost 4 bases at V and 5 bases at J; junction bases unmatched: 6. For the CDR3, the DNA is TGCGCCAGCAGCCGGGACAGGGGTAACCACGAGCAGTACTTC. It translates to CASSRDRGNHEQYF.

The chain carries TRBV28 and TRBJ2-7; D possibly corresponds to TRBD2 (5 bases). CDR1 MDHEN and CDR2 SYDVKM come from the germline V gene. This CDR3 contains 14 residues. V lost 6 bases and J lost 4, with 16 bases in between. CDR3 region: CASRIGLESYEQYF. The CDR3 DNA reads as TGTGCCAGCAGGATCGGACTGGAGAGTTACGAGCAGTACTTC. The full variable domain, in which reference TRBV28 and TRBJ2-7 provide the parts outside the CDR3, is DVKVTQSSRYLVKRTGEKVFLECVQDMDHENMFWYRQDPGLGLRLIYFSYDVKMKEKGDIPEGYSVSREKKERFSLILESASTNQTSMYLCASRIGLESYEQYFGPGTRLTVT.

CDR3 in amino acids: CASAERDTGELFF. CDR3 DNA sequence: TGTGCCAGTGCCGAACGGGACACCGGGGAGCTGTTTTTT. The chain is built from TRBV7-3 and TRBJ2-2; D not certain. The V gene's germline CDR1 is SGHTA and CDR2 FQGTGA. Deletions cut 9 bases from V and 3 bases from J, with 11 bases between. CDR3 length: 13 residues.

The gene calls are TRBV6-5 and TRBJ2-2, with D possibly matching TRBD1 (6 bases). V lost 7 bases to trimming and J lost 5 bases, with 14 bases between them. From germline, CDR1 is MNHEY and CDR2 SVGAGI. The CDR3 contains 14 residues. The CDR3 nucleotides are TGTGCCAGCATGGGAGACAGGTTGACCGGGGAGCTGTTTTTT. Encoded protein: CASMGDRLTGELFF.

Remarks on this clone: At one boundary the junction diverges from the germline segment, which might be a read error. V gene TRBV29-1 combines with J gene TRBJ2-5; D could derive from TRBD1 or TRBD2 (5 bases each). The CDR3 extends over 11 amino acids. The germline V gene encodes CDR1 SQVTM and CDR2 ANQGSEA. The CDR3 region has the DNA TGCAGCGTTGACGGTCCCCCGCTGGGGGACTTC. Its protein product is CSVDGPPLGDF.